This T cell receptor (beta chain) was identified during a study of T cell changes during pregnancy in multiple sclerosis. The data were produced by immunoSEQ multiplex PCR, yet TCRdb's version contains in-frame clones alone and is incomplete. The data show under 50,000 clones, with around 92% seen just once and less than 0.9% held by the top ten. The ends lost 4 bases at V and 3 bases at J; junction bases unmatched: 5. The CDR3 is 15 amino acids. Germline V gene lookup returns CDR1 MDHEN and CDR2 SYDVKM. The receptor was isolated from a female donor with multiple sclerosis, enrolled in a pregnancy study. Specimen: CD4+ T cells from peripheral blood mononuclear cells, collected in the third trimester of pregnancy. The J gene is TRBJ2-1, the V gene TRBV28; TRBD1 matches at 8 bases. The CDR3: CASSSTGTGYNEQFF. The DNA for the CDR3 is TGTGCCAGCAGTTCCACCGGGACAGGCTACAATGAGCAGTTCTTC.